This T cell receptor (beta chain) comes out of a study of shared clonotypes between healthy human individuals. This CDR3 contains 14 residues. Germline CDR1 is SGHRS and CDR2 is YFSETQ. Researchers partitioned CD4+ cells into CD45RA+ naive and CD45RA-negative memory subsets. Notes on the study in general: Researchers sampled only blood; tissue repertoires likely differ.

Turning to this clone: Its antigen is not known. One end of the junction fails to match germline, which may point to a read error.

Sorted subsets were amplified in replicate PCRs using approximately 200 ng DNA, tens of thousands of T cell genomes. Profiled with immunoSEQ multiplex PCR; TCRdb holds only in-frame clones, not every one. The data show over 2 million clones, about nine tenths seen once. The TCR was taken from a man aged 18 to 35 in good health. Some clones in this sample may be carry-over from other donors' samples. What was sequenced was naive CD4+ T cells from PBMCs. Stated subset: CD45RA+ positively selected. J is TRBJ2-7 and V is TRBV5-1; TRBD2 matches at 7 bases. The chain's CDR3 is CASSQGSQVGGEDF. CDR3 nucleotides: TGCGCCAGCAGCCAAGGGAGCCAAGTTGGGGGGGAGGACTTC.